This T cell receptor (beta chain) derives from a study of cytomegalovirus exposure and HLA in healthy donors. Overall study findings and caveats: Highly shared variants forming one cluster were likely a sequencing artifact.

The PCR had 60 Vbeta and 13 Jbeta primers. The data were produced by immunoSEQ multiplex PCR, yet TCRdb's version contains in-frame clones alone and is incomplete. The repertoire holds 200,000 or so clones, with approximately 82% as singletons. Worth noting for this clone: Its antigen is as yet unknown.

At collection, donors were nominally healthy, but unrecorded immune exposures were probable. After removal of 3 bases from V and 3 bases from J, the junction contained 3 bases not matched to a gene. This CDR3 is built from 14 residues. Germline V CDR1 and CDR2: SGHTA, FQGNSA. Sequenced: PBMCs. The sequence came from a woman aged 18-29 years in good health and CMV-seropositive. This rearrangement joins TRBV7-2 to TRBJ2-7; 9 bases are shared with TRBD2. Here the CDR3 reads CASSLLAGSYEQYF. The CDR3, as DNA: TGTGCCAGCAGCTTGCTAGCGGGGAGCTACGAGCAGTACTTC.